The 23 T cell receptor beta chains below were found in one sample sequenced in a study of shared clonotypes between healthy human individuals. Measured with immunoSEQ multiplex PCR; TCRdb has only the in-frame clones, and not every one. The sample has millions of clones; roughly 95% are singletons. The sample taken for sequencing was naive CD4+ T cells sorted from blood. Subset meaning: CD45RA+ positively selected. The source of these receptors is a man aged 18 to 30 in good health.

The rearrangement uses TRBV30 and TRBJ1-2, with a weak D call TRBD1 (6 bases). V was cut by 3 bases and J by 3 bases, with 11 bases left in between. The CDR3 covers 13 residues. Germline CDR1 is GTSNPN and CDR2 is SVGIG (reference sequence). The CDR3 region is CAWRPDRYYGYTF. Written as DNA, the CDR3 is TGTGCCTGGAGGCCTGACAGGTACTATGGCTACACCTTC. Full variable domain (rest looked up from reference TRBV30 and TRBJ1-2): SQTIHQWPATLVQPVGSPLSLECTVEGTSNPNLYWYRQAAGRGLQLLFYSVGIGQISSEVPQNLSASRPQDRQFILSSKKLLLSDSGFYLCAWRPDRYYGYTFGSGTRLTVV.

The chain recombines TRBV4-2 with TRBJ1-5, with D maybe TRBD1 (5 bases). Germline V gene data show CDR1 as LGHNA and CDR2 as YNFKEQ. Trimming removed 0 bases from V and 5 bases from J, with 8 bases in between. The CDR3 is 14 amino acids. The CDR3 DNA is TGTGCCAGCAGCCAAGATCAAGGGGATCAGCCCCAGCATTTT. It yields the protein CASSQDQGDQPQHF.

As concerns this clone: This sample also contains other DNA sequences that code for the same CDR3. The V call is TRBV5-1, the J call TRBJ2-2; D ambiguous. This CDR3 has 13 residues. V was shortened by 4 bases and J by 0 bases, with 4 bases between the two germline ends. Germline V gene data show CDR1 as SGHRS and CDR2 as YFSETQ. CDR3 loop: CASSPPNTGELFF. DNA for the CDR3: TGCGCCAGCAGCCCTCCGAACACCGGGGAGCTGTTTTTT.

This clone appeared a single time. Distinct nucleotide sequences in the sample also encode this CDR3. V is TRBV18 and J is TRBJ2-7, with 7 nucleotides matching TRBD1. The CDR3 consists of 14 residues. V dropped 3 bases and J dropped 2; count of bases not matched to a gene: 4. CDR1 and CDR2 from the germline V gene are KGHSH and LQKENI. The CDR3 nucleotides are TGTGCCAGCTCACCCGGACAGGCCACCTACGAGCAGTACTTC. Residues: CASSPGQATYEQYF.

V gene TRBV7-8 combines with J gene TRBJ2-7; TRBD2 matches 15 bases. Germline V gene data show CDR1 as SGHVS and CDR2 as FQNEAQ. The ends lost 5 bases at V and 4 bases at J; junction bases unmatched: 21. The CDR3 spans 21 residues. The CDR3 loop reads CASSRNSKTGTSGRFEYEQYF. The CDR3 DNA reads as TGTGCCAGCAGCCGAAACAGCAAAACCGGGACTAGCGGGAGGTTTGAGTACGAGCAGTACTTC. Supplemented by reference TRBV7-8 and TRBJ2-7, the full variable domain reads GAGVSQSPRYKVAKRGQDVALRCDPISGHVSLFWYQQALGQGPEFLTYFQNEAQLDKSGLPSDRFFAERPEGSVSTLKIQRTQQEDSAVYLCASSRNSKTGTSGRFEYEQYFGPGTRLTVT.

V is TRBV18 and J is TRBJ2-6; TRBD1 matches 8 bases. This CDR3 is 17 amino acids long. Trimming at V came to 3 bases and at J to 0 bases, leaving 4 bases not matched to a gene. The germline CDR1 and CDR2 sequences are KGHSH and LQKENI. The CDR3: CASSPTGGDSGANVLTF. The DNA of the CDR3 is TGTGCCAGCTCACCTACAGGGGGAGACTCTGGGGCCAACGTCCTGACTTTC.

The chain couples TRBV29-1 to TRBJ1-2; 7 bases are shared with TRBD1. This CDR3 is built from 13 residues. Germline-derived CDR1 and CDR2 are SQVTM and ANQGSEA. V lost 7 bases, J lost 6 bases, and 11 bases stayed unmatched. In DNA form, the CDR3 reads TGCAGCGCGAAACAGGGGATCGCAGATGGCTACACCTTC. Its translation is CSAKQGIADGYTF.

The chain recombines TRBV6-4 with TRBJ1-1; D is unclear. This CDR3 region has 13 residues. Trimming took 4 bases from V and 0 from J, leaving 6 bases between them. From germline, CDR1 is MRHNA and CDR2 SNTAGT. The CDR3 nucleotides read TGTGCCAGCAGTGCCGGGATGAACACTGAAGCTTTCTTT. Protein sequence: CASSAGMNTEAFF.

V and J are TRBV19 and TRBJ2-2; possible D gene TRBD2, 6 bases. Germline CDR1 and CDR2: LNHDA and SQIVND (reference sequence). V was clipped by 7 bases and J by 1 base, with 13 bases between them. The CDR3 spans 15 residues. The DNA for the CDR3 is TGTGCCAGTACGGGGGTCGGTATGAACACCGGGGAGCTGTTTTTT. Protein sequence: CASTGVGMNTGELFF.

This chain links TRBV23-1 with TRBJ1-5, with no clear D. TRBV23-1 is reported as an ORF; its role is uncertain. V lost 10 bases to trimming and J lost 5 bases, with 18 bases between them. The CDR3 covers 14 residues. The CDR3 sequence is CATTPSTAYQPQHF. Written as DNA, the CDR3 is TGCGCCACGACGCCAAGTACAGCCTATCAGCCCCAGCATTTT.

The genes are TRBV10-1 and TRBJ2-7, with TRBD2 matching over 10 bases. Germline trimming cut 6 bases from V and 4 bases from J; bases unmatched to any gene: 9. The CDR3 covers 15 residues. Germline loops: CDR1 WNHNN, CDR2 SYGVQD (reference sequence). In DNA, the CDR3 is TGCGCCAGCAGGGGACTAGCGCGAGGATTTTACGAGCAGTACTTC. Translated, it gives CASRGLARGFYEQYF.

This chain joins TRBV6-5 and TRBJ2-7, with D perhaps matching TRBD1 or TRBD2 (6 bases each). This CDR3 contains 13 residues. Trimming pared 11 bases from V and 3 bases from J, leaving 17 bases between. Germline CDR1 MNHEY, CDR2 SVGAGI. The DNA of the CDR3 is TGTGCCGCGGGGCGGGCAGGGGACTACGAGCAGTACTTC. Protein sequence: CAAGRAGDYEQYF.

The CDR3 sequence is CASSQQSGVTEAFF. In DNA, the CDR3 is TGTGCCAGCAGTCAACAATCAGGGGTCACTGAAGCTTTCTTT. The chain joins TRBV6-6 to TRBJ1-1, with TRBD1 as a possible D gene (6 bases). This CDR3 region has 14 residues. V lost 5 bases and J 4 bases, leaving 14 bases between the germline ends. Germline CDR1 reads MNHNY; CDR2 reads SVGAGI (reference sequence).

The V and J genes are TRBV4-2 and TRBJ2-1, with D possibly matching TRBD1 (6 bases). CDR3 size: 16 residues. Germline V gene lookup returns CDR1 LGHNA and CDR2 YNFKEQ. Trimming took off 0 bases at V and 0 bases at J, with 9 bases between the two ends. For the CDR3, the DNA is TGTGCCAGCAGCCAAGAAGGGACAAACTCCTACAATGAGCAGTTCTTC. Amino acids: CASSQEGTNSYNEQFF.

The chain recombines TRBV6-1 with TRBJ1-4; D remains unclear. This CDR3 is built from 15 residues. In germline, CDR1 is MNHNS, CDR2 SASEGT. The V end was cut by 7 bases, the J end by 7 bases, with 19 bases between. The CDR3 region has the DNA TGTGCCAGCAAAGCCCGCTACGGTGGTGCTGAAAAACTGTTTTTT. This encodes CASKARYGGAEKLFF.

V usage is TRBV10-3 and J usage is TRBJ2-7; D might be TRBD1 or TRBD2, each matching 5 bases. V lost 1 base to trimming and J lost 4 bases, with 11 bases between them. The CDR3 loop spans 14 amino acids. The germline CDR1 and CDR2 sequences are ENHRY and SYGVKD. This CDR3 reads CAISEYWGKYEQYF. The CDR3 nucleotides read TGTGCCATCAGTGAGTATTGGGGGAAATACGAGCAGTACTTC.

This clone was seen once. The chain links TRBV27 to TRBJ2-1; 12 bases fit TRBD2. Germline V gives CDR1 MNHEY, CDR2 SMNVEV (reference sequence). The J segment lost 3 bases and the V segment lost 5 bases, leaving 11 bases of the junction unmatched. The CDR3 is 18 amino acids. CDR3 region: CASSPRIILAGGYNEQFF. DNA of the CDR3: TGTGCCAGCAGTCCGCGAATAATACTAGCGGGAGGCTACAATGAGCAGTTCTTC.

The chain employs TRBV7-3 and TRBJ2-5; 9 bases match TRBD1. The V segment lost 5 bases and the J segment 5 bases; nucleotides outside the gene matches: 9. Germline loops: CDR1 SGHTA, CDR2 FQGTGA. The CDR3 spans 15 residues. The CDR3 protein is CASSETTGGGETQYF. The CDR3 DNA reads TGTGCCAGCAGCGAGACCACAGGGGGCGGGGAGACCCAGTACTTC.

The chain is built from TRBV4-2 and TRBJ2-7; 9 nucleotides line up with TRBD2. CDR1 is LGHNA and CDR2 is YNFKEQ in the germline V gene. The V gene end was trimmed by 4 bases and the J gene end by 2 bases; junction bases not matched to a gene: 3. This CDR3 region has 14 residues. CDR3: CASSPTSGAYEQYF. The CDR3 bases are TGTGCCAGCAGCCCGACTAGCGGAGCCTACGAGCAGTACTTC.

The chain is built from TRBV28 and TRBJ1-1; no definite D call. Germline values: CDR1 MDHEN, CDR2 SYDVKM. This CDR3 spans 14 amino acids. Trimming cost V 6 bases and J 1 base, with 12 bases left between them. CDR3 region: CASRGPHANTEAFF. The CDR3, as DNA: TGTGCCAGCAGAGGCCCGCACGCGAACACTGAAGCTTTCTTT.

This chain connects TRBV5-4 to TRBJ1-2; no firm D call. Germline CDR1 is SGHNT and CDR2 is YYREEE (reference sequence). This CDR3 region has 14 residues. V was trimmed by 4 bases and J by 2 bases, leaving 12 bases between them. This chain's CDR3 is CASSPLGRNYGYTF. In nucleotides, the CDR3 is TGTGCCAGCAGCCCTTTAGGGAGGAACTATGGCTACACCTTC.

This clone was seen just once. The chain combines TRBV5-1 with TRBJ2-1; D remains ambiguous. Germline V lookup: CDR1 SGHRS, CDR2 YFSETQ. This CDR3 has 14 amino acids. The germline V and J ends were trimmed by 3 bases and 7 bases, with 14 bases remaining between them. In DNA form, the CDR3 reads TGCGCCAGCAGCTCGTCAACCTCAGGAAATGAGCAGTTCTTC. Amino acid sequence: CASSSSTSGNEQFF.

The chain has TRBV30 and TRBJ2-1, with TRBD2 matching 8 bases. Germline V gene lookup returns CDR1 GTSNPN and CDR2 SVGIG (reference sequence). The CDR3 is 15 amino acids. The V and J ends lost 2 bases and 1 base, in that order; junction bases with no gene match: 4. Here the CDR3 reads CAWSSGSGSYNEQFF. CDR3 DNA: TGTGCCTGGAGTAGCGGGAGTGGTTCCTACAATGAGCAGTTCTTC. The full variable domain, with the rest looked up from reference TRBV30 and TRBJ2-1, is SQTIHQWPATLVQPVGSPLSLECTVEGTSNPNLYWYRQAAGRGLQLLFYSVGIGQISSEVPQNLSASRPQDRQFILSSKKLLLSDSGFYLCAWSSGSGSYNEQFFGPGTRLTVL.